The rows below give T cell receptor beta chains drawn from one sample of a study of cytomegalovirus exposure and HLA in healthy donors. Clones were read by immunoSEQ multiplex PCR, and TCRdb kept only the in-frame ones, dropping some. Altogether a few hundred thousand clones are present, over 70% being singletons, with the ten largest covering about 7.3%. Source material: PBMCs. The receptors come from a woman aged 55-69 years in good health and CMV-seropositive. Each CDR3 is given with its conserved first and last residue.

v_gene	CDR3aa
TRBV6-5	CASSYEPRTHTEAFF
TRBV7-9	CASSLGGGVTDTQYF
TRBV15	CATSRAAVWGVETQYF
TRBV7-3	CASSLTGTSHRETQYF
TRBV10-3	CAISERGATDTQYF
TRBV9	CASSVGIWDLQETQYF
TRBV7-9	CASSAQGKPQHF
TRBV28	CASRITGFGNQPQHF
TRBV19	CASSSGGYTF
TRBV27	CASSFPGQGAEAFF
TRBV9	CASSVTSQGYGYTF
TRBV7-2	CASSVTGGVSPYEQYF
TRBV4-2	CASSQVSGKAEAFF
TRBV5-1	CASSLCRAGYNQPQHF
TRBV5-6	CASSLRVGGGPNTEAFF
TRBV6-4	CASSDSTSGGDTQYF
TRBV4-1	CASSQVGRTSGGMGAQYF
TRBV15	CATSRDADSFYEQYF
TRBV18	CASSTGSNTEAFF
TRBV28	CASSFPRTSVYNEQFF
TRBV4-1	CASSQTRLAGVVDTQYF
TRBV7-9	CASSLDTPNTEAFF
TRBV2	CASSDSTSGTGELFF
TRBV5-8	CASSLGDSSSYNEQFF
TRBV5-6	CASSIGLAWYEQYF
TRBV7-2	CASSLAGARTRTGELFF
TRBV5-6	CASRGGPGTYEQYF
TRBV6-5	CASSLTGAYEQYF
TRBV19	CASRYRGQENEKLFF
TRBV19	CASTALAGNTGELFF
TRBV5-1	CASSLVLAGQETQYF
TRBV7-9	CASSPRATGLSGANVLTF
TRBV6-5	CASTRQGTGELFF
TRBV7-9	CASSLASGRVNEQFF
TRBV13	CASSLRGNQPQHF
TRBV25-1	CASSEDGLAAAGANVLTF
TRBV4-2	CASSQDGTGGANYGYTF